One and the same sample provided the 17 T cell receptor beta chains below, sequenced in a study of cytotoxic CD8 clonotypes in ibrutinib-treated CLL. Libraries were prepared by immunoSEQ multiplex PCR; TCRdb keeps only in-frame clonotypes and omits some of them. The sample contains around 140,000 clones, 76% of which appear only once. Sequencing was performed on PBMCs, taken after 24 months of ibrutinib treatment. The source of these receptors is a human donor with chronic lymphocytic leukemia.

CDR3 in DNA: TGTGCCAGCAGCCCCCGGACTAGCGGGAGCTCCCATGAGCAGTTCTTC. Protein product: CASSPRTSGSSHEQFF. The rearrangement joins TRBV11-2 to TRBJ2-1, with TRBD2 identical over 13 bases. Germline CDR1 reads SGHAT; CDR2 reads FQNNGV. The ends lost 5 bases at V and 8 bases at J; junction bases unmatched: 9. CDR3 length equals 16 residues.

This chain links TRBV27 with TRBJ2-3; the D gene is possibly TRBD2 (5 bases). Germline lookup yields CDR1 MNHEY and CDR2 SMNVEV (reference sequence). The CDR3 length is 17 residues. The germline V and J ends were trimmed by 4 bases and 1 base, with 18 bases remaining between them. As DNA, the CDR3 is TGTGCCAGCAGTTCCCCACACTCTAGCTTGGGCACAGATACGCAGTATTTT. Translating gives CASSSPHSSLGTDTQYF.

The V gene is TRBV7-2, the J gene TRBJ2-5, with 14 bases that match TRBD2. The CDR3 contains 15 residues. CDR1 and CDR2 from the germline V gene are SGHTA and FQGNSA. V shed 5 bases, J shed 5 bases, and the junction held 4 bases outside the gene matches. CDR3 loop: CASSPRLAGGETQYF. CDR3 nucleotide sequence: TGTGCCAGCAGCCCACGACTAGCGGGAGGGGAGACCCAGTACTTC.

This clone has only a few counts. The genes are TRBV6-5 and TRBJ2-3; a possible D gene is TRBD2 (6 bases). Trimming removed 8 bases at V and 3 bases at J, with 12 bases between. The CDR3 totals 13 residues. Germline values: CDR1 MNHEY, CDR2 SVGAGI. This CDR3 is CASRRGWTDTQYF. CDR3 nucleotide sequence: TGTGCCAGCCGCCGGGGGTGGACAGATACGCAGTATTTT.

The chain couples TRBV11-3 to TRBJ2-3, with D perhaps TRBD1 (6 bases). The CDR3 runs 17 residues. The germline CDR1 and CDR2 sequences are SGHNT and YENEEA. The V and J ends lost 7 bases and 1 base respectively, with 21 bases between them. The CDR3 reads CASTDVTRDTRTDTQYF. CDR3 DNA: TGTGCCAGCACCGACGTTACACGGGACACCCGCACAGATACGCAGTATTTT.

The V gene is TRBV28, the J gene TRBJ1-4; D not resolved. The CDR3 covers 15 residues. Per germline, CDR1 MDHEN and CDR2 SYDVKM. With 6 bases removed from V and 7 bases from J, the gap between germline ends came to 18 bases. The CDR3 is CASSSPLAAREKLFF. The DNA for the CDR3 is TGTGCCAGCAGCTCCCCCCTGGCCGCGCGTGAAAAACTGTTTTTT. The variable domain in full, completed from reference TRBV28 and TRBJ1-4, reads DVKVTQSSRYLVKRTGEKVFLECVQDMDHENMFWYRQDPGLGLRLIYFSYDVKMKEKGDIPEGYSVSREKKERFSLILESASTNQTSMYLCASSSPLAAREKLFFGSGTQLSVL.

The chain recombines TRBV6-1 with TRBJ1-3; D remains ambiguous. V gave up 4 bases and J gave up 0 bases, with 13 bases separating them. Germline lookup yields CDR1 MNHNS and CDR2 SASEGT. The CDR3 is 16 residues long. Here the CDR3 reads CASSGTWRVSGNTIYF. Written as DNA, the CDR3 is TGTGCCAGCAGTGGAACCTGGAGGGTCTCTGGAAACACCATATATTTT.

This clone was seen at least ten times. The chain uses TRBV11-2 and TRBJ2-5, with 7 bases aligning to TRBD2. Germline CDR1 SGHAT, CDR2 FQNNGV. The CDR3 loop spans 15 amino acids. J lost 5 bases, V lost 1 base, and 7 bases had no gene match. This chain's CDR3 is CASSLVGAGRETQYF. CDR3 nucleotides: TGTGCCAGCAGCTTAGTGGGCGCCGGGAGGGAGACCCAGTACTTC. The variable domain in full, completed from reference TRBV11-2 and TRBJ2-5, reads EAGVAQSPRYKIIEKRQSVAFWCNPISGHATLYWYQQILGQGPKLLIQFQNNGVVDDSQLPKDRFSAERLKGVDSTLKIQPAKLEDSAVYLCASSLVGAGRETQYFGPGTRLLVL.

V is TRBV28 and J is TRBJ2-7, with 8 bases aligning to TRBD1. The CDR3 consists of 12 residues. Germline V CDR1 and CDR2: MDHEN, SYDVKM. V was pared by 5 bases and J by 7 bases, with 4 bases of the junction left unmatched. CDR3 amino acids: CASSAGGWEQYF. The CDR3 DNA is TGTGCCAGCAGTGCAGGGGGCTGGGAGCAGTACTTC.

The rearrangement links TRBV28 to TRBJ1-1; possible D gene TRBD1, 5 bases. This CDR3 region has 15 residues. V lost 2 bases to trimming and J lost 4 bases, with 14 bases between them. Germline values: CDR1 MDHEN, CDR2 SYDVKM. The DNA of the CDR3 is TGTGCCAGCAGTTTAGGCCCCCACGGGACCACTGAAGCTTTCTTT. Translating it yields CASSLGPHGTTEAFF.

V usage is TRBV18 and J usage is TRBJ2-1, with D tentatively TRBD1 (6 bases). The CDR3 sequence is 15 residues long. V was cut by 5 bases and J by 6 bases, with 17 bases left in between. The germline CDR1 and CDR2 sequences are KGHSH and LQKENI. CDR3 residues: CASSALEDSSNEQFF. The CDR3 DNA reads TGTGCCAGCTCAGCCCTGGAGGACAGCAGCAATGAGCAGTTCTTC.

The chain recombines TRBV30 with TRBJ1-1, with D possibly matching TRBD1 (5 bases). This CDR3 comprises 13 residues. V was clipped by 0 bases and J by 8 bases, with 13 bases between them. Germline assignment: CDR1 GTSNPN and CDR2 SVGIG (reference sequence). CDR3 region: CAWSVRGGSEAFF. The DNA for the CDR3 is TGTGCCTGGAGTGTACGGGGGGGTTCGGAAGCTTTCTTT.

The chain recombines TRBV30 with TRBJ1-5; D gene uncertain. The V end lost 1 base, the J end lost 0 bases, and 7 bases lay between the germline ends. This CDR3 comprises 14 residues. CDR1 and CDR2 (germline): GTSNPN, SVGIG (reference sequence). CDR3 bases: TGTGCCTGGAGTGGGTCGGTTAGCAATCAGCCCCAGCATTTT. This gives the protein CAWSGSVSNQPQHF.

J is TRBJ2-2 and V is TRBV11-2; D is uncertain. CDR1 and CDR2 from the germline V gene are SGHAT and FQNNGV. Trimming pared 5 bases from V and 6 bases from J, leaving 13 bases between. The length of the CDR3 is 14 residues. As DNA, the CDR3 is TGTGCCAGCAGCCCCCTCCTCCCCCCCGGGGAGCTGTTTTTT. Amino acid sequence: CASSPLLPPGELFF.

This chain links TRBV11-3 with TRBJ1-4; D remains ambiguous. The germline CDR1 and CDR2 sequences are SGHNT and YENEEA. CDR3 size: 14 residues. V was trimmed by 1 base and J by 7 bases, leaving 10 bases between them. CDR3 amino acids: CASSLVAEGEKLFF. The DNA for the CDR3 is TGTGCCAGCAGCTTAGTCGCCGAGGGTGAAAAACTGTTTTTT.

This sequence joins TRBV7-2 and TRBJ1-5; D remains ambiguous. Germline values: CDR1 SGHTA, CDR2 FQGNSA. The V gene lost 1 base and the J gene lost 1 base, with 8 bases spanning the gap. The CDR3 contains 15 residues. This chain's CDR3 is CASSLEFRSNQPQHF. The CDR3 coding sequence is TGTGCCAGCAGCTTAGAGTTCCGGAGCAATCAGCCCCAGCATTTT.

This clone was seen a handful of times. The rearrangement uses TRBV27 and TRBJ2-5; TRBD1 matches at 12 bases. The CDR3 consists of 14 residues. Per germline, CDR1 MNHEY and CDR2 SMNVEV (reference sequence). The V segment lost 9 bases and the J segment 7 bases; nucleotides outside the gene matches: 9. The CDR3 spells CASRGTGGVRTQYF. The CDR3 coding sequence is TGTGCCAGTAGAGGGACAGGGGGCGTTCGGACCCAGTACTTC.